The table lists the clone carrying this TCR beta chain with a few counts. Antigen: not known. The data belong to a study of response to subunit inactivated influenza vaccine. General study results and limits: The authors put forward the suggestion that each seasonal influenza vaccination may bring in only a limited number of new T cells.

Trimming took off 0 bases at V and 6 bases at J, with 14 bases between the two ends. This CDR3 has 15 residues. Germline-derived CDR1 and CDR2 are LGHNA and YSLEER. TCRdb re-called the RT-PCR reads with MiXCR, one entry per CDR3 protein. The repertoire holds 540,000 or so distinct CDR3 sequences, with 10% to 15% as singletons. The sequence was collected from a man aged 50 to 59 who received an inactivated influenza vaccine. The genes are TRBV4-3 and TRBJ1-1; D is ambiguous. The specimen was PBMCs from blood, collected about 40 days after vaccination. CDR3 sequence: CASSQDLDGEAEAFF. The DNA of the CDR3 is TGCGCCAGCAGCCAAGATCTGGACGGGGAGGCTGAAGCTTTCTTT.